These 26 T cell receptor beta chains came from one sample sequenced in a study of T cells in localized non-small cell lung cancer. Assay: immunoSEQ multiplex PCR; the TCRdb copy retains only in-frame clones and omits some. The sample lists about 2,000 clones, less than 25% seen once, with 14% in the top ten. The starting material was normal lung tissue next to the tumor, obtained before any cancer treatment. Receptors were obtained from a male donor older than 55 with stage I lung adenocarcinoma.

This chain joins TRBV19 and TRBJ1-1, with no clear D. Looked up from germline, CDR1 is LNHDA and CDR2 is SQIVND (reference sequence). Deletions cut 9 bases from V and 7 bases from J, with 15 bases between. The CDR3 runs to 12 residues. The chain's CDR3 is CASAQDGIEAFF. CDR3 nucleotides: TGTGCCAGCGCGCAGGACGGAATTGAAGCTTTCTTT.

In this sample, this clone turned up a few times. The chain links TRBV6-8 to TRBJ1-5; D remains unclear. Trimming took off 5 bases at V and 4 bases at J, with 12 bases between the two ends. This CDR3 has 14 amino acids. Germline V gives CDR1 MNHGY, CDR2 SAAAGT. CDR3 amino acids: CASSGVTGNQPQHF. DNA for the CDR3: TGTGCCAGCAGTGGAGTGACTGGAAATCAGCCCCAGCATTTT.

This clone was observed a handful of times. This chain joins TRBV9 and TRBJ2-2, with D possibly TRBD2 on 5 matching bases. The V gene lost 2 bases and the J gene lost 9 bases, with 11 bases spanning the gap. CDR1 and CDR2 from the germline V gene are SGDLS and YYNGEE. The CDR3 consists of 13 residues. CDR3: CASSVEASRELFF. The CDR3, as DNA: TGTGCCAGCAGCGTGGAGGCCTCGAGGGAGCTGTTTTTT.

The chain recombines TRBV19 with TRBJ1-4, with D perhaps matching TRBD1 (6 bases). The length of the CDR3 is 14 residues. The germline CDR1 and CDR2 sequences are LNHDA and SQIVND (reference sequence). Trimming stripped 5 bases from V and 5 bases from J, with 12 bases between. The CDR3 DNA is TGTGCCAGTAGTCGGGGGGGCATGAATGAAAAACTGTTTTTT. Encoded protein: CASSRGGMNEKLFF.

The V call is TRBV5-1, the J call TRBJ1-4; no reliable D call. Trimming cost V 4 bases and J 0 bases, with 10 bases left between them. CDR1 is SGHRS and CDR2 is YFSETQ in the germline V gene. The CDR3 has 15 residues. The CDR3 DNA reads TGCGCCAGCAGCCTAAACATTCCAACTAATGAAAAACTGTTTTTT. Translated, it gives CASSLNIPTNEKLFF.

The rearrangement uses TRBV28 and TRBJ1-2; no definite D call. Germline loops: CDR1 MDHEN, CDR2 SYDVKM. The CDR3 runs 14 residues. V gave up 2 bases and J gave up 8 bases, with 15 bases separating them. CDR3 residues: CASSLNRARGGYTF. As DNA, the CDR3 is TGTGCCAGCAGTTTAAACCGCGCCCGAGGGGGCTACACCTTC.

This clone is labeled as medium-sized. The junction and the germline gene differ at one end; a read error may be behind it. The chain uses TRBV6-8 and TRBJ1-1; tentatively, D is TRBD1 (6 bases). The V gene's germline CDR1 is MNHGY and CDR2 SAAAGT. The CDR3 totals 13 residues. CDR3 sequence: CASSYLKGGWTLF. Here the CDR3 DNA reads TGTGCCAGCAGTTACTTAAAGGGGGGGTGGACGCTCTTT.

This sequence joins TRBV16 and TRBJ1-3; no definite D call. This CDR3 is 15 amino acids long. The germline V gene encodes CDR1 KGHSY and CDR2 FQNENV. V lost 0 bases to trimming and J lost 0 bases, with 6 bases between them. CDR3 coding DNA: TGTGCCAGCAGCCAATCTTCCCTCTCTGGAAACACCATATATTTT. It yields the protein CASSQSSLSGNTIYF.

This clone turned up a few times. This chain joins TRBV30 and TRBJ1-5; possible D gene TRBD1, 5 bases. V shed 5 bases and J shed 5 bases, with 13 bases lying between them. The CDR3 is made up of 13 amino acids. CDR1 GTSNPN and CDR2 SVGIG come from the germline V gene (reference sequence). The CDR3 sequence: CAWSQGRDQPQHF. The CDR3, as DNA: TGTGCCTGGTCCCAGGGTAGAGATCAGCCCCAGCATTTT.

The V and J genes are TRBV29-1 and TRBJ2-5; unclear D gene. CDR1 is SQVTM, CDR2 ANQGSEA, per germline. The V end was cut by 4 bases, the J end by 0 bases, with 6 bases between. The CDR3 is 12 amino acids. The DNA for the CDR3 is TGCAGCGTTGGACACTACCAAGAGACCCAGTACTTC. It yields the protein CSVGHYQETQYF.

V usage is TRBV5-8 and J usage is TRBJ2-5; D may be TRBD2 (5 bases). V lost 3 bases to trimming and J lost 0 bases, with 6 bases between them. Looked up from germline, CDR1 is SGHTS and CDR2 is YDEGEE. The CDR3 is made up of 13 amino acids. In DNA form, the CDR3 reads TGTGCCAGCAGCTCGGGGTACCAAGAGACCCAGTACTTC. Its translation: CASSSGYQETQYF.

In its sample, this clone ranks as large. This chain uses TRBV11-3 with TRBJ1-4; 8 positions match TRBD1. The CDR3 totals 14 residues. The J segment lost 7 bases and the V segment lost 4 bases, leaving 5 bases of the junction unmatched. Per germline, CDR1 SGHNT and CDR2 YENEEA. CDR3 coding DNA: TGTGCCAGCAGCTCCGGACAGGGAATTGAAAAACTGTTTTTT. It specifies CASSSGQGIEKLFF.

The V and J genes are TRBV19 and TRBJ1-1; D unresolved. The V end was cut by 3 bases, the J end by 0 bases, with 14 bases between. Per germline, CDR1 LNHDA and CDR2 SQIVND (reference sequence). The CDR3 sequence is 16 residues long. The CDR3 DNA sequence: TGTGCCAGTAGTATTCGAGGGAGCTTCATGAACACTGAAGCTTTCTTT. Translating it yields CASSIRGSFMNTEAFF.

This rearrangement joins TRBV19 to TRBJ1-2, with unresolved D. The germline gives CDR1 LNHDA, CDR2 SQIVND (reference sequence). V dropped 0 bases and J dropped 3 bases, with 5 bases sitting between them. The CDR3 is 13 residues long. The CDR3 coding sequence is TGTGCCAGTAGTATAGAAGAATACTATGGCTACACCTTC. Translation gives CASSIEEYYGYTF. The variable domain in full, with the rest retrieved from reference TRBV19 and TRBJ1-2, is DGGITQSPKYLFRKEGQNVTLSCEQNLNHDAMYWYRQDPGQGLRLIYYSQIVNDFQKGDIAEGYSVSREKKESFPLTVTSAQKNPTAFYLCASSIEEYYGYTFGSGTRLTVV.

The chain recombines TRBV11-3 with TRBJ2-5; 9 nucleotides line up with TRBD2. The trim removed 5 bases at V and 1 base at J, leaving 8 bases unmatched. Germline V gene lookup returns CDR1 SGHNT and CDR2 YENEEA. The CDR3 has 16 amino acids. This CDR3 reads CASSPSSAGGQETQYF. CDR3 in DNA: TGTGCCAGCAGCCCCTCGTCAGCGGGGGGCCAAGAGACCCAGTACTTC.

This chain links TRBV11-3 with TRBJ1-4; D ambiguous. Trimming left V 5 bases short and J 0 bases short, with 7 bases between. The germline gives CDR1 SGHNT, CDR2 YENEEA. The CDR3 has 14 residues. CDR3 coding DNA: TGTGCCAGCAGCCCCCCCGCAACTAATGAAAAACTGTTTTTT. This translates into CASSPPATNEKLFF.

There are a few counts of this clone. The chain is built from TRBV4-1 and TRBJ1-5; possibly TRBD1 for D (6 bases). Trimming left V 1 base short and J 0 bases short, with 13 bases between. This CDR3 has 17 residues. Germline V gene sequence: CDR1 MGHRA, CDR2 YSYEKL. CDR3 coding DNA: TGCGCCAGCAGCCAAGTGGCACAGGGCTATAGCAATCAGCCCCAGCATTTT. Translating gives CASSQVAQGYSNQPQHF.

This clone was recorded only once. V is TRBV4-1 and J is TRBJ2-2; D ambiguous. Germline CDR1 and CDR2: MGHRA and YSYEKL. This CDR3 spans 16 amino acids. Between the trimmed V and J ends, which lost 3 bases and 0 bases, there was a span of 11 bases. Here the CDR3 DNA reads TGCGCCAGCAGCCAGCGAACAGCCTCGAACACCGGGGAGCTGTTTTTT. Amino acids: CASSQRTASNTGELFF.

The gene calls are TRBV11-3 and TRBJ2-7, with D hard to call. The CDR3 has 16 amino acids. CDR1 SGHNT and CDR2 YENEEA come from the germline V gene. V lost 5 bases to trimming and J lost 2 bases, with 19 bases between them. As DNA, the CDR3 is TGTGCCAGCAGCCCGCCTCTGAGGCTTTCCCCCTACGAGCAGTACTTC. It encodes CASSPPLRLSPYEQYF.

The chain combines TRBV10-3 with TRBJ1-4, with D tentatively TRBD1 (6 bases). CDR1 is ENHRY, CDR2 SYGVKD, per germline. V lost 0 bases and J 11 bases, leaving 16 bases between the germline ends. The CDR3 runs to 15 residues. The DNA for the CDR3 is TGTGCCATCAGTGAGTCCTCGGGGAGCCAGGGGAAACTGTTTTTT. It encodes CAISESSGSQGKLFF.

CDR3 bases: TGCGCCAGCAGCTTGGAGGGGACAGGGTCCCCTAAACTGTTTTTT. Its protein is CASSLEGTGSPKLFF. The genes are TRBV5-1 and TRBJ1-4; 9 bases line up with TRBD1. The CDR3 length is 15 residues. V shed 0 bases, J shed 11 bases, and the junction held 8 bases outside the gene matches. Germline CDR1 is SGHRS and CDR2 is YFSETQ. Full variable domain (missing parts from reference TRBV5-1 and TRBJ1-4): KAGVTQTPRYLIKTRGQQVTLSCSPISGHRSVSWYQQTPGQGLQFLFEYFSETQRNKGNFPGRFSGRQFSNSRSEMNVSTLELGDSALYLCASSLEGTGSPKLFFGSGTQLSVL.

This clone was counted only a few times. This chain connects TRBV11-3 to TRBJ1-1; D is unclear. The CDR3 is 14 residues long. Germline lookup yields CDR1 SGHNT and CDR2 YENEEA. V gave up 5 bases and J gave up 1 base, with 11 bases separating them. The CDR3 loop reads CASSPPNRNTEAFF. For the CDR3, the DNA is TGTGCCAGCAGCCCCCCAAATAGGAACACTGAAGCTTTCTTT.

This clone is classed as large. The genes are TRBV11-3 and TRBJ2-1; the match to TRBD1 covers 8 bases. Trimming cost V 5 bases and J 5 bases; bases outside gene matches: 5. The length of the CDR3 is 14 residues. Germline V gene sequence: CDR1 SGHNT, CDR2 YENEEA. The CDR3: CASSQPQGDNEQFF. The CDR3 region has the DNA TGTGCCAGCAGCCAACCACAGGGGGACAATGAGCAGTTCTTC.

The genes are TRBV9 and TRBJ2-7, with D perhaps matching TRBD2 (6 bases). The CDR3 is made up of 14 amino acids. The germline gives CDR1 SGDLS, CDR2 YYNGEE. Trimming stripped 4 bases from V and 3 bases from J, with 14 bases between. The CDR3 nucleotides read TGTGCCAGCAGCTTTGGGGACTCCCGCTACGAGCAGTACTTC. The encoded protein is CASSFGDSRYEQYF.

The chain joins TRBV30 to TRBJ1-4, with 9 bases lining up with TRBD1. After removal of 5 bases from V and 7 bases from J, the junction contained 11 bases not matched to a gene. This CDR3 region has 15 residues. Germline V gene lookup returns CDR1 GTSNPN and CDR2 SVGIG (reference sequence). The CDR3 spells CAWANTGTGSEKLFF. The DNA of the CDR3 is TGTGCCTGGGCTAATACCGGGACAGGGAGTGAAAAACTGTTTTTT.

This chain joins TRBV28 and TRBJ2-7, with 9 bases matching TRBD1. The V segment lost 1 base and the J segment 3 bases; nucleotides outside the gene matches: 4. CDR1 and CDR2 from the germline V gene are MDHEN and SYDVKM. The length of the CDR3 is 15 residues. The CDR3: CASSLSTGGSYEQYF. The CDR3 DNA follows: TGTGCCAGCAGTTTATCGACAGGGGGAAGCTACGAGCAGTACTTC.